What follows are 29 T cell receptor beta chains derived from one specimen sequenced in a study of T cells after posttransplantation cyclophosphamide. Data came from immunoSEQ multiplex PCR; TCRdb stores just in-frame clones and leaves some out. Recorded here are approximately 39,000 clones, none singletons. The sequenced sample was PBMCs. The receptors come from a girl aged 5-17 years in good health, CMV-negative, and a related stem cell transplant donor.

The chain joins TRBV9 to TRBJ2-3; 7 nucleotides match TRBD1. Germline trimming cut 1 base from V and 7 bases from J; bases unmatched to any gene: 6. Per germline, CDR1 SGDLS and CDR2 YYNGEE. This CDR3 comprises 14 residues. The CDR3 here is CASSVTGARYTQYF. The CDR3 DNA is TGTGCCAGCAGCGTAACAGGGGCACGGTATACGCAGTATTTT.

This clone showed up many times. The CDR3 is CASSKEGHSSGANVLTF. The CDR3 DNA follows: TGTGCCAGCAGTAAAGAGGGACATAGCTCTGGGGCCAACGTCCTGACTTTC. The rearrangement links TRBV6-1 to TRBJ2-6; perhaps TRBD1 as D (6 bases). The CDR3 runs to 17 residues. The germline gives CDR1 MNHNS, CDR2 SASEGT. The ends were cut back, 5 bases at V and 0 bases at J, with 14 bases in the middle.

This clone appeared a few times. The chain couples TRBV28 to TRBJ1-5; 9 nucleotides agree with TRBD1. The CDR3 has 13 amino acids. Germline CDR1 and CDR2: MDHEN and SYDVKM. J lost 5 bases, V lost 4 bases, and 0 bases had no gene match. In DNA, the CDR3 is TGTGCCAGCAGTTGGACAGGGGATCAGCCCCAGCATTTT. Protein product: CASSWTGDQPQHF.

This clone was detected ten times or more. The rearrangement uses TRBV7-9 and TRBJ1-2; D remains unclear. The V gene's germline CDR1 is SEHNR and CDR2 FQNEAQ (reference sequence). The length of the CDR3 is 14 residues. V was shortened by 3 bases and J by 4 bases, with 12 bases between the two germline ends. CDR3 in DNA: TGTGCCAGCAGCTTTGCCGATGGCCGCTATGGCTACACCTTC. This gives the protein CASSFADGRYGYTF.

This clone was recorded many times. The rearrangement links TRBV30 to TRBJ1-2; TRBD1 matches at 12 bases. Germline CDR1 is GTSNPN and CDR2 is SVGIG (reference sequence). The V and J ends lost 4 bases and 4 bases, in that order; junction bases with no gene match: 4. The length of the CDR3 is 14 residues. This CDR3 is CAWMGQGASYGYTF. CDR3 nucleotides: TGTGCCTGGATGGGACAGGGGGCCTCCTATGGCTACACCTTC.

This clone has ten or more counts. The chain carries TRBV11-1 and TRBJ2-5; TRBD2 agrees at 14 bases. Germline V gives CDR1 SGHAT, CDR2 FQDESV (reference sequence). The CDR3 loop spans 16 amino acids. V dropped 5 bases and J dropped 3; count of bases not matched to a gene: 5. The CDR3, as DNA: TGTGCCAGCAGCAAAATGGGACTAGCGGGGGAAGAGACCCAGTACTTC. This translates into CASSKMGLAGEETQYF.

The sample holds many counts of this clone. The V and J genes are TRBV9 and TRBJ2-3, with a possible D match to TRBD2 (5 bases). The V end lost 4 bases, the J end lost 4 bases, and 13 bases lay between the germline ends. Germline V gene lookup returns CDR1 SGDLS and CDR2 YYNGEE. The CDR3 totals 14 residues. The CDR3 DNA reads TGTGCCAGCAGCTTTTTCGGGAACTCAGATACGCAGTATTTT. Its translation: CASSFFGNSDTQYF. The whole variable domain, filled in from reference TRBV9 and TRBJ2-3, reads DSGVTQTPKHLITATGQRVTLRCSPRSGDLSVYWYQQSLDQGLQFLIQYYNGEERAKGNILERFSAQQFPDLHSELNLSSLELGDSALYFCASSFFGNSDTQYFGPGTRLTVL.

The table lists this clone with a few counts. The V and J genes are TRBV5-1 and TRBJ2-5, with 7 bases aligning to TRBD2. Germline CDR1 and CDR2: SGHRS and YFSETQ. This CDR3 is built from 13 residues. V lost 2 bases to trimming and J lost 5 bases; unmatched junction nucleotides: 3. CDR3 sequence (DNA): TGCGCCAGCAGCTTTGGGCGGGGGGAGACCCAGTACTTC. Its translation: CASSFGRGETQYF.

This clone was observed many times. V gene TRBV2 combines with J gene TRBJ1-1; D call uncertain. V lost 6 bases and J 1 base, leaving 9 bases between the germline ends. The germline gives CDR1 SNHLY, CDR2 FYNNEI. The CDR3 contains 13 residues. CDR3 sequence reads: CASSVLQNTEAFF. The CDR3 DNA is TGTGCCAGCAGCGTACTCCAGAACACTGAAGCTTTCTTT.

This clone came up many times. V usage is TRBV6-5 and J usage is TRBJ1-2; 7 bases map to TRBD1. Germline V lookup: CDR1 MNHEY, CDR2 SVGAGI. V lost 5 bases, J lost 5 bases, and 2 bases stayed unmatched. The CDR3 is 12 amino acids. CDR3 in amino acids: CASSQGVYGYTF. CDR3 DNA sequence: TGTGCCAGCAGTCAGGGGGTTTATGGCTACACCTTC.

The gene calls are TRBV19 and TRBJ2-5; 7 bases agree with TRBD1. The J call may be in error: the DNA end matches TRBJ2-7 better. Germline values: CDR1 LNHDA, CDR2 SQIVND (reference sequence). The CDR3 totals 15 residues. CDR3 sequence: CASSTRGRGLYEQYF. The DNA for the CDR3 is TGTGCCAGTAGTACTCGGGGAAGGGGGCTCTACGAGCAGTACTTC.

This clone was found a few times. The CDR3 here is CASSPGLEFYEQFF. DNA of the CDR3: TGTGCCAGCAGTCCGGGACTAGAATTCTATGAGCAGTTCTTC. V usage is TRBV6-4 and J usage is TRBJ2-1, with TRBD2 matching over 8 bases. The germline V gene has CDR1 MRHNA and CDR2 SNTAGT. CDR3 length equals 14 residues. J was trimmed by 8 bases and V by 5 bases; bases with no gene match: 8.

The chain couples TRBV7-9 to TRBJ2-5, with D tentatively TRBD1 (6 bases). The last part of the DNA fits TRBJ2-7 better; the J call may be wrong. Looked up from germline, CDR1 is SEHNR and CDR2 is FQNEAQ (reference sequence). This CDR3 is 16 amino acids long. The CDR3 bases are TGTGCCAGCAGCTCCTTACGGTATGCCAGGGGTTACGAGCAGTACTTC. This sequence encodes CASSSLRYARGYEQYF.

This clone was observed many times. The V gene is TRBV28, the J gene TRBJ1-1, with 8 bases fitting TRBD1. The CDR3 loop spans 15 amino acids. Germline CDR1 reads MDHEN; CDR2 reads SYDVKM. Trimming cost V 7 bases and J 4 bases; bases outside gene matches: 11. CDR3 DNA sequence: TGTGCCAGCACCACCCGGACAGGGTTGATCACTGAAGCTTTCTTT. This sequence encodes CASTTRTGLITEAFF.

This clone was seen a handful of times. The chain has TRBV5-1 and TRBJ2-5; possible D gene TRBD2, 6 bases. Near its end, the DNA agrees better with TRBJ2-7, so the J call may be wrong. The CDR3 sequence is 16 residues long. CDR1 and CDR2 from the germline V gene are SGHRS and YFSETQ. The CDR3 DNA reads as TGCGCCAGCAGCTTGAATCTCGGGGGTGGGACCTACGAGCAGTACTTC. It encodes CASSLNLGGGTYEQYF.

This clone came up many times. The chain couples TRBV28 to TRBJ1-1, with 7 positions matching TRBD1. Looked up from germline, CDR1 is MDHEN and CDR2 is SYDVKM. There are 16 residues in the CDR3. With 6 bases clipped from V and 2 bases from J, the junction kept 12 bases outside the gene matches. CDR3 in amino acids: CASSQYTGTVNTEAFF. The CDR3 DNA reads as TGTGCCAGCAGCCAATATACCGGGACAGTAAACACTGAAGCTTTCTTT.

This clone showed up just a few times. The rearrangement uses TRBV28 and TRBJ2-5; no definite D call. The CDR3 length is 13 residues. V was cut by 2 bases and J by 9 bases, with 13 bases left in between. Germline assignment: CDR1 MDHEN and CDR2 SYDVKM. The CDR3 sequence: CASSLLQKRSQYF. As DNA, the CDR3 is TGTGCCAGCAGTTTACTACAGAAAAGGTCCCAGTACTTC.

V usage is TRBV7-9 and J usage is TRBJ2-4; possibly TRBD1 for D (7 bases). The CDR3 runs 15 residues. CDR1 and CDR2 from the germline V gene are SEHNR and FQNEAQ (reference sequence). V lost 2 bases and J 0 bases, leaving 8 bases between the germline ends. This CDR3 reads CASSLQGGAKNIQYF. The DNA for the CDR3 is TGTGCCAGCAGCTTACAGGGGGGAGCCAAAAACATTCAGTACTTC. Using reference TRBV7-9 and TRBJ2-4 for the parts outside the CDR3, the full variable domain is DTGVSQNPRHKITKRGQNVTFRCDPISEHNRLYWYRQTLGQGPEFLTYFQNEAQLEKSRLLSDRFSAERPKGSFSTLEIQRTEQGDSAMYLCASSLQGGAKNIQYFGAGTRLSVL.

This clone was seen many times. The rearrangement joins TRBV6-1 to TRBJ1-1; 7 nucleotides match TRBD1. CDR1 MNHNS and CDR2 SASEGT come from the germline V gene. After removal of 6 bases from V and 7 bases from J, the junction contained 11 bases not matched to a gene. The CDR3 runs 14 residues. The CDR3 DNA is TGTGCCAGCAGCGTGTACAGGGGAACCTATGAAGCTTTCTTT. Protein sequence: CASSVYRGTYEAFF.

In its sample, this clone was seen a few times. This chain connects TRBV28 to TRBJ2-1; 10 bases fit TRBD2. V trimming: 3 bases; J trimming: 7 bases; junction bases outside the gene matches: 21. Per germline, CDR1 MDHEN and CDR2 SYDVKM. The length of the CDR3 is 20 residues. The CDR3 DNA reads as TGTGCCAGCAGTTTCAAAACCCGGCGGGCTAGCGGGAGAGATGGGAATGAGCAGTTCTTC. This codes for CASSFKTRRASGRDGNEQFF. The entire variable domain, with the rest obtained from reference TRBV28 and TRBJ2-1, is as follows: DVKVTQSSRYLVKRTGEKVFLECVQDMDHENMFWYRQDPGLGLRLIYFSYDVKMKEKGDIPEGYSVSREKKERFSLILESASTNQTSMYLCASSFKTRRASGRDGNEQFFGPGTRLTVL.

This clone was counted ten times or more. The chain combines TRBV5-1 with TRBJ2-1, with a possible D match to TRBD1 (5 bases). Per germline, CDR1 SGHRS and CDR2 YFSETQ. The CDR3 is 17 residues long. The ends were cut back, 0 bases at V and 0 bases at J, with 13 bases in the middle. The CDR3 sequence: CASSLVDSYYSYNEQFF. The CDR3 DNA follows: TGCGCCAGCAGCTTGGTCGACAGTTACTACTCCTACAATGAGCAGTTCTTC.

This clone has ten or more counts. CDR3 in amino acids: CASSQTTGVSPLHF. For the CDR3, the DNA is TGCGCCAGCAGCCAAACTACAGGGGTTTCACCCCTCCACTTT. This chain joins TRBV5-1 and TRBJ1-6; TRBD1 matches 7 bases. Per germline, CDR1 SGHRS and CDR2 YFSETQ. After removal of 4 bases from V and 9 bases from J, the junction contained 7 bases not matched to a gene. The CDR3 runs 14 residues.

In this sample, this clone turned up a few times. The rearrangement links TRBV7-9 to TRBJ1-4; tentative D call: TRBD1 (5 bases). The ends were cut back, 2 bases at V and 8 bases at J, with 15 bases in the middle. The CDR3 is 15 residues long. CDR1 is SEHNR and CDR2 is FQNEAQ in the germline V gene (reference sequence). The CDR3 here is CASSLWGGSGEKLFF. CDR3 nucleotide sequence: TGTGCCAGCAGCTTATGGGGGGGATCAGGAGAAAAACTGTTTTTT.

This clone was observed at least ten times. The gene calls are TRBV19 and TRBJ2-1; the match to TRBD2 covers 10 bases. The V gene end was trimmed by 5 bases and the J gene end by 4 bases; junction bases not matched to a gene: 5. Germline V gene sequence: CDR1 LNHDA, CDR2 SQIVND (reference sequence). The CDR3 extends over 15 amino acids. The CDR3, as DNA: TGTGCCAGTAGTTCTGGGACTAGCGATTACAATGAGCAGTTCTTC. It encodes CASSSGTSDYNEQFF. The full variable domain, with the rest looked up from reference TRBV19 and TRBJ2-1, is DGGITQSPKYLFRKEGQNVTLSCEQNLNHDAMYWYRQDPGQGLRLIYYSQIVNDFQKGDIAEGYSVSREKKESFPLTVTSAQKNPTAFYLCASSSGTSDYNEQFFGPGTRLTVL.

This clone was observed many times. The chain employs TRBV5-1 and TRBJ1-3; D might be TRBD1 (6 bases). The CDR3 consists of 15 residues. Trimming left V 4 bases short and J 1 base short, with 12 bases between. CDR1 and CDR2 (germline): SGHRS, YFSETQ. The CDR3 reads CASSPMDSSGNTIYF. In DNA, the CDR3 is TGCGCCAGCAGCCCGATGGACAGTTCTGGAAACACCATATATTTT.

This clone was detected ten times or more. The chain combines TRBV11-2 with TRBJ2-4, with 7 bases identical to TRBD1. The CDR3 is 13 amino acids. Germline loops: CDR1 SGHAT, CDR2 FQNNGV. The V gene end was trimmed by 5 bases and the J gene end by 8 bases; junction bases not matched to a gene: 6. The CDR3 loop is CASSLTGLDIQYF. CDR3 DNA sequence: TGTGCCAGCAGCCTGACAGGGTTGGACATTCAGTACTTC.

This clone has a count of ten or more. The chain recombines TRBV11-3 with TRBJ1-1; no firm D call. The CDR3 sequence is 13 residues long. Trimming stripped 5 bases from V and 5 bases from J, with 12 bases between. Germline V gene data show CDR1 as SGHNT and CDR2 as YENEEA. CDR3: CASSPTRGTEAFF. CDR3 coding DNA: TGTGCCAGCAGCCCGACCCGGGGAACTGAAGCTTTCTTT.

In its sample, this clone was seen many times. The gene calls are TRBV5-5 and TRBJ1-2; a possible D gene is TRBD1 (5 bases). The CDR3 covers 14 residues. Germline loops: CDR1 SGHKS, CDR2 YYEKEE (reference sequence). The germline V and J ends were trimmed by 5 bases and 0 bases, with 11 bases remaining between them. The CDR3 here is CASRTDISNYGYTF. Written as DNA, the CDR3 is TGTGCCAGCAGGACGGACATTTCTAACTATGGCTACACCTTC. Full variable domain (missing parts from reference TRBV5-5 and TRBJ1-2): DAGVTQSPTHLIKTRGQQVTLRCSPISGHKSVSWYQQVLGQGPQFIFQYYEKEERGRGNFPDRFSARQFPNYSSELNVNALLLGDSALYLCASRTDISNYGYTFGSGTRLTVV.

In this sample, this clone turned up many times. The rearrangement joins TRBV5-4 to TRBJ2-6; no reliable D call. Germline-derived CDR1 and CDR2 are SGHNT and YYREEE (reference sequence). The V gene lost 1 base and the J gene lost 0 bases, with 11 bases spanning the gap. The CDR3 is made up of 17 amino acids. The CDR3 nucleotides are TGTGCCAGCAGCTTGTTAAACTGGTACTCTGGGGCCAACGTCCTGACTTTC. It yields the protein CASSLLNWYSGANVLTF.